A selection of T cell receptor beta chains follows, all from one sample in a study of cytomegalovirus exposure and HLA in healthy donors. Generated by immunoSEQ multiplex PCR, the TCRdb table keeps only in-frame clones and is missing some. The data hold some 120,000 clones, with approximately 83% observed a single time. The material sequenced was PBMCs. These receptors originate from a woman in her thirties or forties in good health and CMV-seropositive. The CDR3 runs from the conserved cysteine through the conserved F or W. The order of the fields is D gene, V gene, clone size, J gene, CDR3 length, CDR3 protein, CDR3 DNA. A D gene is named only where the DNA matches it firmly. A row's size may be missing; if present it is once, few, many or a size class.

>-|TRBV11-3|few|TRBJ1-2|16
CASSSTGQGANYGYTF
TGTGCCAGCAGCTCGACCGGACAAGGAGCTAACTATGGCTACACCTTC
>-|TRBV7-3|-|TRBJ2-7|13
CASSLTTSYEQYF
TGTGCCAGCAGCTTAACTACTTCCTACGAGCAGTACTTC
>-|TRBV7-9|-|TRBJ2-5|16
CASSFLGLGGQETQYF
TGTGCCAGCAGCTTTTTAGGACTCGGAGGACAAGAGACCCAGTACTTC
>TRBD1|TRBV10-1|-|TRBJ2-7|16
CASSMSRDRGDYEQYF
TGCGCCAGCAGTATGTCCCGGGACAGGGGAGACTACGAGCAGTACTTC
>-|TRBV29-1|-|TRBJ1-1|12
CSAGQRNTEAFF
TGCAGCGCTGGACAGAGGAACACTGAAGCTTTCTTT
>TRBD1|TRBV18|-|TRBJ1-1|16
CASSPSRQGWGTEAFF
TGTGCCAGCTCACCGAGCAGACAGGGTTGGGGGACTGAAGCTTTCTTT
>TRBD1|TRBV11-2|-|TRBJ1-3|17
CASSPRQGLRSGNTIYF
TGTGCCAGCAGCCCCCGACAGGGGTTACGCTCTGGAAACACCATATATTTT
>TRBD2|TRBV30|-|TRBJ2-3|13
CAWNGGRIDTQYF
TGTGCCTGGAACGGCGGGAGAATAGATACGCAGTATTTT
>TRBD2|TRBV6-5|once|TRBJ2-2|16
CASSYRLAGGTGELFF
TGTGCCAGCAGTTACCGACTAGCGGGAGGAACCGGGGAGCTGTTTTTT
>-|TRBV25-1|-|TRBJ1-5|11
CASSEGGFQHF
TGTGCCAGCAGTGAAGGAGGGTTTCAGCATTTT
>TRBD2|TRBV23-1|-|TRBJ2-1|17
CASSQSGPREIYNEQFF
TGCGCCAGCAGTCAATCCGGCCCGCGGGAGATCTACAATGAGCAGTTCTTC
>-|TRBV29-1|-|TRBJ2-3|13
CSVLALGTDTQYF
TGCAGCGTCCTAGCGCTAGGCACAGATACGCAGTATTTT
>TRBD2|TRBV11-2|-|TRBJ2-2|16
CASSLASGSNTGELFF
TGTGCCAGCAGCTTAGCTAGCGGGTCGAACACCGGGGAGCTGTTTTTT
>-|TRBV6-4|-|TRBJ2-3|13
CASSGGLRDTQYF
TGTGCCAGCAGTGGGGGCCTGAGAGATACGCAGTATTTT
>-|TRBV6-6|-|TRBJ1-2|13
CASTPGVNYGYTF
TGTGCCAGCACCCCGGGGGTGAACTATGGCTACACCTTC
>-|TRBV11-2|-|TRBJ2-1|15
CASSLDLGAYNEQFF
TGTGCCAGCAGCTTAGATTTAGGAGCCTACAATGAGCAGTTCTTC
>TRBD2|TRBV11-3|-|TRBJ2-5|14
CASSPHSGTETQYF
TGTGCCAGCAGCCCCCATAGCGGGACCGAGACCCAGTACTTC
>TRBD2|TRBV5-4|-|TRBJ2-7|16
CASSFGLAGSSYEQYF
TGTGCCAGCAGCTTCGGGCTAGCGGGAAGCTCCTACGAGCAGTACTTC
>TRBD1|TRBV28|-|TRBJ2-7|14
CASRHPTGSNEQYF
TGTGCCAGCAGACACCCGACAGGGTCGAACGAGCAGTACTTC
>TRBD2|TRBV27|-|TRBJ2-7|14
CASSFTGRGYEQYF
TGTGCCAGCAGTTTTACCGGGAGGGGGTACGAGCAGTACTTC
>TRBD2|TRBV5-1|-|TRBJ2-3|15
CASSLVLAGANTQYF
TGCGCCAGCAGCTTGGTGCTTGCGGGAGCGAATACGCAGTATTTT
>TRBD2|TRBV6-1|-|TRBJ2-3|18
CASSEDLTSGPSTDTQYF
TGTGCCAGCAGTGAGGACCTGACTAGCGGGCCTAGCACAGATACGCAGTATTTT
>TRBD1|TRBV5-8|-|TRBJ1-5|15
CASNNRGYSNQPQHF
TGTGCCAGCAACAACAGGGGTTATAGCAATCAGCCCCAGCATTTT
>-|TRBV5-4|-|TRBJ1-1|17
CASSLGRGGKWDTEAFF
TGTGCCAGCAGCTTGGGCCGGGGGGGCAAGTGGGACACTGAAGCTTTCTTT
>TRBD2|TRBV9|-|TRBJ2-3|16
CASSVGLAERTDTQYF
TGTGCCAGCAGCGTAGGGCTAGCGGAACGCACAGATACGCAGTATTTT
>TRBD2|TRBV4-3|-|TRBJ2-7|19
CASSQVGLAGGLMGYEQYF
TGCGCCAGCAGCCAAGTTGGACTAGCGGGAGGGCTTATGGGCTACGAGCAGTACTTC
>TRBD1|TRBV14|-|TRBJ1-5|13
CASSRDRAQPQHF
TGTGCCAGCAGCCGGGACAGGGCCCAGCCCCAGCATTTT
>TRBD1|TRBV23-1|-|TRBJ2-7|15
CASSQIGTGVNEQYF
TGCGCCAGCAGTCAGATCGGGACAGGGGTGAACGAGCAGTACTTC
>TRBD2|TRBV7-9|-|TRBJ2-1|17
CASSFLATSLTYNEQFF
TGTGCCAGCAGCTTCCTAGCGACTAGCCTTACCTACAATGAGCAGTTCTTC
>-|TRBV9|-|TRBJ2-7|14
CASSVQGSSYEQYF
TGTGCCAGCAGCGTACAGGGGTCCTCCTACGAGCAGTACTTC
>TRBD1|TRBV27|-|TRBJ1-1|12
CASSPDRVGAFF
TGTGCCAGCAGTCCCGACAGGGTCGGCGCTTTCTTT
>TRBD2|TRBV6-4|-|TRBJ2-1|15
CASSRTSGTNNEQFF
TGTGCCAGCAGCCGGACTAGCGGGACTAACAATGAGCAGTTCTTC
>-|TRBV30|-|TRBJ1-1|13
CAWTPRLNTEAFF
TGTGCCTGGACGCCCAGGCTTAACACTGAAGCTTTCTTT
>-|TRBV11-2|-|TRBJ1-1|13
CASKGLLNTEAFF
TGTGCCAGCAAGGGGCTTCTGAACACTGAAGCTTTCTTT
>TRBD1|TRBV10-3|-|TRBJ2-3|16
CAISESADRRTDTQYF
TGTGCCATCAGTGAGTCGGCGGACAGGCGCACAGATACGCAGTATTTT
>-|TRBV6-1|-|TRBJ2-3|14
CASHLSSATDTQYF
TGTGCCAGCCACCTGTCTAGCGCCACAGATACGCAGTATTTT
>-|TRBV12-5|-|TRBJ1-3|18
CASGLVRVSGGSGNTIYF
TGTGCTAGTGGTTTGGTACGGGTGTCCGGGGGCTCTGGAAACACCATATATTTT
>-|TRBV28|-|TRBJ2-7|13
CASSLSFSREQYF
TGTGCCAGCAGTTTATCCTTCTCTAGGGAGCAGTACTTC
>TRBD1|TRBV6-5|once|TRBJ2-2|15
CASSRQGLVTGELFF
TGTGCCAGCAGTAGACAGGGGTTGGTCACCGGGGAGCTGTTTTTT
>-|TRBV10-3|once|TRBJ1-1|14
CAISERGGDTEAFF
TGTGCCATCAGTGAGCGAGGAGGGGACACTGAAGCTTTCTTT
>TRBD2|TRBV7-9|-|TRBJ2-5|16
CSSSSGLAGGQETQYF
TGTTCCAGCAGCTCTGGACTAGCGGGAGGGCAAGAGACCCAGTACTTC
>-|TRBV19|-|TRBJ1-5|13
CASKVQGSGPQHF
TGTGCCAGTAAAGTCCAGGGGAGTGGGCCCCAGCATTTT
>-|TRBV9|-|TRBJ2-3|14
CASSVAGSPDTQYF
TGTGCCAGCAGCGTAGCCGGGTCCCCAGATACGCAGTATTTT
>TRBD2|TRBV4-1|-|TRBJ2-7|14
CASSQEAGEYEQYF
TGCGCCAGCAGCCAAGAAGCGGGAGAATATGAGCAGTACTTC
>-|TRBV28|-|TRBJ2-5|13
CASSSGGRETQYF
TGTGCCAGCAGTTCTGGGGGCAGAGAGACCCAGTACTTC
>-|TRBV5-4|-|TRBJ1-1|15
CASFRGSGLNTEAFF
TGTGCCAGCTTTCGGGGGTCGGGACTGAACACTGAAGCTTTCTTT
>TRBD1|TRBV30|-|TRBJ1-1|14
CAWSGLTGGGEAFF
TGTGCCTGGAGTGGCTTGACAGGGGGCGGTGAAGCTTTCTTT
>-|TRBV5-4|-|TRBJ2-1|14
CASSLEAANNEQFF
TGTGCCAGCAGCTTGGAGGCGGCCAACAATGAGCAGTTCTTC
>-|TRBV9|-|TRBJ1-1|15
CASSVEGEGGTEAFF
TGTGCCAGCAGCGTAGAGGGGGAGGGTGGGACTGAAGCTTTCTTT